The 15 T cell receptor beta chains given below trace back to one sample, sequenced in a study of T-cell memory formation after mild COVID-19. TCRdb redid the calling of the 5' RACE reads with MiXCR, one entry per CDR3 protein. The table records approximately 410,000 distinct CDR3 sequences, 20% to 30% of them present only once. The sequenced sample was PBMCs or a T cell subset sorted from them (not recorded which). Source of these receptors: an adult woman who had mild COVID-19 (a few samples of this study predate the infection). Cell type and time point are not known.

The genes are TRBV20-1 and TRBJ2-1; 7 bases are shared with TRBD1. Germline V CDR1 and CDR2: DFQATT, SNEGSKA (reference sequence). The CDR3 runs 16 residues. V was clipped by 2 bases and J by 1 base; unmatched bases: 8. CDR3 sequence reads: CSARRPTGTSYNEQFF. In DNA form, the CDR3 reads TGCAGTGCTAGACGACCGACAGGGACATCCTACAATGAGCAGTTCTTC.

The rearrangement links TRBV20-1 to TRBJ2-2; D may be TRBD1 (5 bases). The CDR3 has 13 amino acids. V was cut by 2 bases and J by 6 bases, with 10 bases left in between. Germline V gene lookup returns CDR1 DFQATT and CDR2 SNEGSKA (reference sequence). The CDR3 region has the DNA TGCAGTGCTAGAAGCAGGGCGGCCGGGGAGCTGTTTTTT. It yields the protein CSARSRAAGELFF.

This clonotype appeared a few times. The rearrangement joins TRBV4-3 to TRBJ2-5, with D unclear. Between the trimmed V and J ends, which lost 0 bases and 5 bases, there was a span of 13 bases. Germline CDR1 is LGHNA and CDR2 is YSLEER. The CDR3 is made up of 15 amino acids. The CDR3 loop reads CASSQDLRLGETQYF. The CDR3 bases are TGCGCCAGCAGCCAAGATTTGCGCCTGGGGGAGACCCAGTACTTC.

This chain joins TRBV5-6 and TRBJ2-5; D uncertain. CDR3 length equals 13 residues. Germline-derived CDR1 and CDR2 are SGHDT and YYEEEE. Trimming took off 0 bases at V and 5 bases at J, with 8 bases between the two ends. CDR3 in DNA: TGTGCCAGCAGCTTGGGGTTCGTGGAGACCCAGTACTTC. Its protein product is CASSLGFVETQYF.

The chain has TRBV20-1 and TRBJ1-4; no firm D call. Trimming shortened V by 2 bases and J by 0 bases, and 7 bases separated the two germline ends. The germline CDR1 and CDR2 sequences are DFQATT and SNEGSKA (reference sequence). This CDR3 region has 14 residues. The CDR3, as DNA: TGCAGTGCTAGACAGGACGCAACTAATGAAAAACTGTTTTTT. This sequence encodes CSARQDATNEKLFF.

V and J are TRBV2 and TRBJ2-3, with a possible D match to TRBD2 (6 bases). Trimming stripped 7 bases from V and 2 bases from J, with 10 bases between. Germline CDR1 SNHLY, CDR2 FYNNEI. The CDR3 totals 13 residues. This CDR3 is CASTWRDTDTQYF. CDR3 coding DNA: TGTGCCAGCACTTGGCGGGACACAGATACGCAGTATTTT.

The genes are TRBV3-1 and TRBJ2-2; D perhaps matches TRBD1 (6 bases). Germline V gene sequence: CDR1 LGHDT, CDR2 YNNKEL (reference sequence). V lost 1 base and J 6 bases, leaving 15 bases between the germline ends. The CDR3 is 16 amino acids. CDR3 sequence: CASSQVRTVGPGELFF. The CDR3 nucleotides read TGTGCCAGCAGCCAAGTGCGGACAGTGGGGCCCGGGGAGCTGTTTTTT.

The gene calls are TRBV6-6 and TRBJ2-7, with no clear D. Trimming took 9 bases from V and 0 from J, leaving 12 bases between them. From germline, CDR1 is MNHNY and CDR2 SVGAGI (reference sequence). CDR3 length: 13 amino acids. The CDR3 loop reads CASTTPYSYEQYF. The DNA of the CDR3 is TGTGCCAGTACGACTCCCTACTCCTACGAGCAGTACTTC.

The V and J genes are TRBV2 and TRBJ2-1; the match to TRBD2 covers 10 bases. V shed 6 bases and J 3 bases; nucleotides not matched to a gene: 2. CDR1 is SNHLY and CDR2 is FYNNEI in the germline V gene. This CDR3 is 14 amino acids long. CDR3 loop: CASRASGGYNEQFF. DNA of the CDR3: TGTGCCAGCAGAGCTAGCGGGGGCTACAATGAGCAGTTCTTC.

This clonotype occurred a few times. The CDR3 sequence: CASSFIAGGPYEQYF. For the CDR3, the DNA is TGTGCCAGCAGCTTTATAGCGGGAGGGCCCTACGAGCAGTACTTC. The J gene is TRBJ2-7, the V gene TRBV7-9; TRBD2 matches at 11 bases. Germline trimming cut 3 bases from V and 2 bases from J; bases unmatched to any gene: 3. In germline, CDR1 is SEHNR, CDR2 FQNEAQ (reference sequence). The CDR3 runs to 15 residues.

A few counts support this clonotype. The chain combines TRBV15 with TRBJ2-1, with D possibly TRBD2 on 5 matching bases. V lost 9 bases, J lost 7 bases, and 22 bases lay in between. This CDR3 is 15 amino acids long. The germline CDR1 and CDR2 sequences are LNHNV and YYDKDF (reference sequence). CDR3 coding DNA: TGTGCCACGACCGGCAGTGGGCGGGCCTCAAATGAGCAGTTCTTC. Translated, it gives CATTGSGRASNEQFF.

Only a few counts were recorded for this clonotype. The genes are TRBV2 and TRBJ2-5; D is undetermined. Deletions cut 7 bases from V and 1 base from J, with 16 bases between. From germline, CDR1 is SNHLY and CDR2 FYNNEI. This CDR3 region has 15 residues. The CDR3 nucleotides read TGTGCCAGCACTCCTGACCGGGCAGCCCAAGAGACCCAGTACTTC. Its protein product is CASTPDRAAQETQYF.

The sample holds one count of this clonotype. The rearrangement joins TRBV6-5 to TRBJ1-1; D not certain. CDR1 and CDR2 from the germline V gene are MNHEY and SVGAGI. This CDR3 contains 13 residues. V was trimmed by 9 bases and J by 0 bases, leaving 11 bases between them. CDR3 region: CASSISMNTEAFF. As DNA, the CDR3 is TGTGCCAGTTCAATCTCAATGAACACTGAAGCTTTCTTT.

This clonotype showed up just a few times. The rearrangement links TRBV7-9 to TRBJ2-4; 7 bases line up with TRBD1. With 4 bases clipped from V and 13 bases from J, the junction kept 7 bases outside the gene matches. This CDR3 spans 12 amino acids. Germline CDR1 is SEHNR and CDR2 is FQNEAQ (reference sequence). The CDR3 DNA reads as TGTGCCAGCAGCTCGTCCGGGACAGTGCAGTACTTC. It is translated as CASSSSGTVQYF.

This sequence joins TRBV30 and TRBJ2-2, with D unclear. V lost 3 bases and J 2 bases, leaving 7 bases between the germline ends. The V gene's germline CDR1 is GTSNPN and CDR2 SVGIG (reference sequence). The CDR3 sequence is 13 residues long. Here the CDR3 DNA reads TGTGCCTGGAGGTCAGGAAACACCGGGGAGCTGTTTTTT. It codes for CAWRSGNTGELFF.